Below, 27 T cell receptor beta chains from the same sample are listed, as sequenced in a study of blood T cell repertoires in COVID-19. The method was immunoSEQ multiplex PCR; TCRdb's version includes in-frame clones alone and lacks a portion of them. Found here are more than 65,000 clones, approximately 82% of them singletons; the top ten hold around 22%. Sequencing was carried out using peripheral blood. The receptors here all came from a woman between 45 and 60 years old with acute or convalescent COVID-19.

The sample holds a few counts of this clone. The chain recombines TRBV7-3 with TRBJ1-3, with 7 bases that match TRBD1. CDR3 length equals 16 residues. V trimming: 2 bases; J trimming: 0 bases; junction bases outside the gene matches: 4. Germline loops: CDR1 SGHTA, CDR2 FQGTGA. CDR3 residues: CASSLGQASSGNTIYF. CDR3 bases: TGTGCCAGCAGCTTAGGACAGGCGAGCTCTGGAAACACCATATATTTT.

V is TRBV5-4 and J is TRBJ2-3; D might be TRBD2 (5 bases). The CDR3 sequence is 17 residues long. CDR1 SGHNT and CDR2 YYREEE come from the germline V gene (reference sequence). V lost 4 bases to trimming and J lost 2 bases, with 20 bases between them. Here the CDR3 DNA reads TGTGCCAGCAGCCCGCCAGATCCGGGGATCTACACAGATACGCAGTATTTT. Residues: CASSPPDPGIYTDTQYF.

This clone has just one count. The chain recombines TRBV27 with TRBJ2-2; D gene uncertain. Germline CDR1 MNHEY, CDR2 SMNVEV (reference sequence). The CDR3 loop spans 13 amino acids. With 6 bases removed from V and 4 bases from J, the gap between germline ends came to 9 bases. The CDR3 spells CASSGGLTGELFF. In DNA form, the CDR3 reads TGTGCCAGCAGCGGCGGCCTCACCGGGGAGCTGTTTTTT.

This chain joins TRBV18 and TRBJ2-5, with 15 bases fitting TRBD2. The CDR3 runs 18 residues. Per germline, CDR1 KGHSH and CDR2 LQKENI. Unmatched junction bases numbered 6, after V lost 4 bases and J lost 0 bases. CDR3 sequence reads: CASSQGLAGGSNQETQYF. CDR3 coding DNA: TGTGCCAGCTCACAGGGACTAGCGGGGGGCTCCAACCAAGAGACCCAGTACTTC.

This clone showed up just once. The rearrangement joins TRBV10-3 to TRBJ2-7, with TRBD2 matching 9 bases. The CDR3 spans 14 residues. Unmatched junction bases numbered 7, after V lost 4 bases and J lost 6 bases. Per the germline V gene, CDR1 is ENHRY and CDR2 is SYGVKD. Here the CDR3 DNA reads TGTGCCATCAGTGTACCCGGGACTAGCTCCGAGCAGTACTTC. It yields the protein CAISVPGTSSEQYF.

This clone came up a few times. V is TRBV5-4 and J is TRBJ2-7, with D perhaps TRBD2 (5 bases). The germline V and J ends were trimmed by 4 bases and 5 bases, with 10 bases remaining between them. CDR1 is SGHNT, CDR2 YYREEE, per germline (reference sequence). The CDR3 spans 12 residues. CDR3 protein: CASSPKEDEQYF. The DNA for the CDR3 is TGTGCCAGCAGCCCTAAGGAGGACGAGCAGTACTTC.

The chain is built from TRBV5-4 and TRBJ1-2; no clear D. Trimming removed 0 bases from V and 2 bases from J, with 14 bases in between. This CDR3 is 16 amino acids long. CDR1 is SGHNT, CDR2 YYREEE, per germline (reference sequence). The CDR3 sequence is CASSLAEGTLNYGYTF. Here the CDR3 DNA reads TGTGCCAGCAGCTTGGCCGAGGGAACTCTCAACTATGGCTACACCTTC. Drawing the rest from reference TRBV5-4 and TRBJ1-2, the complete variable domain is ETGVTQSPTHLIKTRGQQVTLRCSSQSGHNTVSWYQQALGQGPQFIFQYYREEENGRGNFPPRFSGLQFPNYSSELNVNALELDDSALYLCASSLAEGTLNYGYTFGSGTRLTVV.

This rearrangement joins TRBV29-1 to TRBJ2-2, with D possibly matching TRBD2 (5 bases). CDR1 is SQVTM and CDR2 is ANQGSEA in the germline V gene. This CDR3 comprises 15 residues. Trimming cost V 6 bases and J 4 bases, with 18 bases left between them. The chain's CDR3 is CSVPVSAAGTGELFF. CDR3 sequence (DNA): TGCAGCGTCCCGGTCTCGGCGGCGGGCACCGGGGAGCTGTTTTTT.

J is TRBJ2-7 and V is TRBV7-6; the D gene is possibly TRBD1 (6 bases). Germline V gives CDR1 SGHVS, CDR2 FNYEAQ. This CDR3 has 14 residues. Trimming shortened V by 6 bases and J by 7 bases, and 19 bases separated the two germline ends. CDR3 sequence reads: CASSSGTNPTEQYF. The CDR3, as DNA: TGTGCCAGCAGTTCGGGGACAAACCCTACAGAGCAGTACTTC.

The chain has TRBV7-9 and TRBJ2-7; 10 bases line up with TRBD1. The germline gives CDR1 SEHNR, CDR2 FQNEAQ (reference sequence). Trimming took 1 base from V and 0 from J; bases not matched to a gene: 3. The CDR3 sequence is 16 residues long. The DNA of the CDR3 is TGTGCCAGCAGCTTAGACGGGACAGGGGACTCCTACGAGCAGTACTTC. It yields the protein CASSLDGTGDSYEQYF.

Only a few counts were recorded for this clone. The chain is built from TRBV5-5 and TRBJ2-5; the D gene is possibly TRBD2 (6 bases). V was clipped by 4 bases and J by 2 bases, with 18 bases between them. CDR1 is SGHKS, CDR2 YYEKEE, per germline (reference sequence). The CDR3 sequence is 16 residues long. The CDR3 protein is CASSGRRPTSQETQYF. The CDR3 DNA is TGTGCCAGCAGCGGGAGAAGACCGACTAGTCAAGAGACCCAGTACTTC.

This clone was recorded a few times. V gene TRBV23-1 combines with J gene TRBJ2-7; 10 positions agree with TRBD1. TRBV23-1 is given ORF status, its function remaining uncertain. This CDR3 comprises 16 residues. The junction had 6 bases not matched to a gene; V was cut back by 1 base and J by 3 bases. This chain's CDR3 is CASSQFATGGGYEQYF. The CDR3 DNA reads TGCGCCAGCAGTCAATTCGCGACAGGGGGCGGCTACGAGCAGTACTTC.

The chain has TRBV19 and TRBJ2-1; 11 nucleotides line up with TRBD2. The CDR3 runs to 15 residues. Germline assignment: CDR1 LNHDA and CDR2 SQIVND (reference sequence). The trim removed 5 bases at V and 12 bases at J, leaving 12 bases unmatched. DNA for the CDR3: TGTGCCAGTAGTCGACTAGCGGGGCCTAGTCCATGGCAGTTCTTC. It codes for CASSRLAGPSPWQFF.

This chain links TRBV5-4 with TRBJ1-1; 8 bases match TRBD1. The ends lost 4 bases at V and 0 bases at J; junction bases unmatched: 11. Germline V gene sequence: CDR1 SGHNT, CDR2 YYREEE (reference sequence). The CDR3 runs 17 residues. The CDR3 loop is CASSGGGRGRVNTEAFF. The DNA for the CDR3 is TGTGCCAGCAGCGGCGGGGGCAGGGGGCGAGTGAACACTGAAGCTTTCTTT.

V is TRBV4-1 and J is TRBJ2-7; D not certain. The germline V and J ends were trimmed by 3 bases and 4 bases, with 16 bases remaining between them. Germline assignment: CDR1 MGHRA and CDR2 YSYEKL. The CDR3 has 15 residues. The CDR3 bases are TGCGCCAGCAGCCACAGGCGAAATTATGTGTACGAGCAGTACTTC. Translated, it gives CASSHRRNYVYEQYF.

The gene calls are TRBV10-3 and TRBJ2-7, with 8 bases aligning to TRBD1. Per the germline V gene, CDR1 is ENHRY and CDR2 is SYGVKD. The length of the CDR3 is 14 residues. The junction had 3 bases not matched to a gene; V was cut back by 5 bases and J by 0 bases. CDR3 in amino acids: CAISPTGDSYEQYF. The CDR3 DNA reads as TGTGCCATCAGTCCGACAGGGGACTCCTACGAGCAGTACTTC.

This chain uses TRBV7-9 with TRBJ2-1; 8 bases fit TRBD2. V shed 5 bases and J 10 bases; nucleotides not matched to a gene: 7. Germline CDR1 is SEHNR and CDR2 is FQNEAQ (reference sequence). The CDR3 consists of 13 residues. DNA for the CDR3: TGTGCCAGCAGCCACGGGAGGGTAGTCGAGCAGTTCTTC. Its translation: CASSHGRVVEQFF.

The rearrangement joins TRBV28 to TRBJ2-1; perhaps TRBD2 as D (5 bases). CDR3 size: 15 residues. The germline V gene has CDR1 MDHEN and CDR2 SYDVKM. The V end lost 2 bases, the J end lost 6 bases, and 14 bases lay between the germline ends. The CDR3 DNA is TGTGCCAGCAGTTTAGCGGGCCCAGTATCCAATGAGCAGTTCTTC. This translates into CASSLAGPVSNEQFF. Drawing the rest from reference TRBV28 and TRBJ2-1, the complete variable domain is DVKVTQSSRYLVKRTGEKVFLECVQDMDHENMFWYRQDPGLGLRLIYFSYDVKMKEKGDIPEGYSVSREKKERFSLILESASTNQTSMYLCASSLAGPVSNEQFFGPGTRLTVL.

A few counts support this clone. The gene calls are TRBV6-2 or TRBV6-3 and TRBJ2-7, with TRBD2 matching 16 bases. This CDR3 region has 18 residues. The junction had 9 bases not matched to a gene; V was cut back by 4 bases and J by 3 bases. The germline CDR1 and CDR2 sequences are MNHEY and SVGEGT. The CDR3 here is CASSSGTSGRVRRYEQYF. Written as DNA, the CDR3 is TGTGCCAGCAGTTCCGGGACTAGCGGGAGGGTTCGTCGCTACGAGCAGTACTTC.

V and J are TRBV9 and TRBJ2-1, with 9 positions matching TRBD2. Germline V gene sequence: CDR1 SGDLS, CDR2 YYNGEE. The J segment lost 4 bases and the V segment lost 4 bases, leaving 6 bases of the junction unmatched. The CDR3 contains 15 residues. The CDR3 sequence is CASSLRLAEYNEQFF. The CDR3 nucleotides read TGTGCCAGCAGCCTCCGACTAGCGGAGTACAATGAGCAGTTCTTC.

Here the CDR3 reads CASSQVTGGGGYTF. DNA for the CDR3: TGCGCCAGCAGCCAAGTGACAGGGGGTGGTGGCTACACCTTC. The J gene is TRBJ1-2, the V gene TRBV4-3, with TRBD1 matching 9 bases. The CDR3 runs 14 residues. V lost 1 base and J lost 7; bases outside the gene matches: 4. In germline, CDR1 is LGHNA, CDR2 YSLEER.

The J gene is TRBJ1-1, the V gene TRBV12-3 or TRBV12-4; D remains unclear. V lost 7 bases to trimming and J lost 0 bases, with 9 bases between them. The CDR3 runs 13 residues. The CDR3 loop is CASNLRLNTEAFF. For the CDR3, the DNA is TGTGCCAGCAACTTAAGATTGAACACTGAAGCTTTCTTT.

The chain uses TRBV6-2 or TRBV6-3 and TRBJ2-1, with a possible D match to TRBD2 (7 bases). Per germline, CDR1 MNHEY and CDR2 SVGEGT. CDR3 length: 15 amino acids. V lost 5 bases and J lost 0, with 11 bases in between. CDR3 in amino acids: CASSNGGPSYNEQFF. The CDR3 region has the DNA TGTGCCAGCAGTAACGGGGGGCCCTCCTACAATGAGCAGTTCTTC.

V and J are TRBV10-3 and TRBJ2-7, with TRBD1 as a possible D gene (6 bases). The CDR3 has 15 amino acids. Trimming cost V 6 bases and J 0 bases, with 15 bases left between them. Germline loops: CDR1 ENHRY, CDR2 SYGVKD. The CDR3 DNA reads TGTGCCATCAGGACTTCAGGGGATAGCTCCTACGAGCAGTACTTC. This encodes CAIRTSGDSSYEQYF.

For the CDR3, the DNA is TGTGCCAGCAGCCCCCAGGTGAGCGGGAGAGGAGATACGCAGTATTTT. As protein: CASSPQVSGRGDTQYF. The genes are TRBV5-4 and TRBJ2-3, with 8 bases aligning to TRBD2. Per the germline V gene, CDR1 is SGHNT and CDR2 is YYREEE (reference sequence). This CDR3 contains 16 residues. V lost 4 bases to trimming and J lost 5 bases; unmatched junction nucleotides: 12.

This chain links TRBV19 with TRBJ2-3; 13 bases agree with TRBD2. The CDR3 runs to 16 residues. V trimming: 8 bases; J trimming: 7 bases; junction bases outside the gene matches: 12. CDR1 is LNHDA, CDR2 SQIVND, per germline (reference sequence). CDR3 nucleotide sequence: TGTGCCAGTTCCGGACTAGCGGGAGACCTTCCGAATACGCAGTATTTT. Translation: CASSGLAGDLPNTQYF.

In its sample, this clone was seen a few times. The rearrangement joins TRBV5-4 to TRBJ2-2; 11 nucleotides line up with TRBD2. V was pared by 1 base and J by 3 bases, with 5 bases of the junction left unmatched. This CDR3 is 17 amino acids long. Per germline, CDR1 SGHNT and CDR2 YYREEE (reference sequence). The CDR3 nucleotides read TGTGCCAGCAGCTTGAGACTAGCGGGGTTTTACACCGGGGAGCTGTTTTTT. Its translation is CASSLRLAGFYTGELFF. Variable domain in full (rest from reference TRBV5-4 and TRBJ2-2): ETGVTQSPTHLIKTRGQQVTLRCSSQSGHNTVSWYQQALGQGPQFIFQYYREEENGRGNFPPRFSGLQFPNYSSELNVNALELDDSALYLCASSLRLAGFYTGELFFGEGSRLTVL.